These 9 T cell receptor beta chains were all obtained from the same sample, sequenced in a study of blood T cells in healthy people across ages. Combining a sample-barcoded 5' primer with a J-beta primer mix, a second PCR ran for 7 to 11 cycles. One entry per CDR3 protein, called by TCRdb with MiXCR from the 5' RACE reads. The sample comprises 600,000 to 900,000 distinct CDR3 sequences, approximately 24% of which are singletons, and approximately 2.9% rests with the top ten. The same sample was also used in a study of T cells of mothers and their children.

The source material was blood. These receptor sequences come from a boy younger than 18 in good health.

This clonotype was observed a handful of times. Germline and junction disagree at one end, which may indicate a read error. In nucleotides, the CDR3 is TGTGCCAGCAGGAAACAGGGGGCGGACCTCTCTTTT. This translates into CASRKQGADLSF. V usage is TRBV12-3 or TRBV12-4 and J usage is TRBJ2-3; 9 bases line up with TRBD1. The CDR3 loop spans 12 amino acids.

This clonotype was recorded a few times. The chain links TRBV28 to TRBJ2-3; perhaps D is TRBD1 or TRBD2 (5 bases each). CDR3 length: 15 amino acids. The germline V gene has CDR1 MDHEN and CDR2 SYDVKM. V dropped 5 bases and J dropped 3 bases, with 15 bases sitting between them. This CDR3 is CASSTNRRITDTQYF. Here the CDR3 DNA reads TGTGCCAGCAGTACCAACAGGAGGATTACAGATACGCAGTATTTT.

This sequence joins TRBV9 and TRBJ2-5, with D perhaps matching TRBD1 or TRBD2 (5 bases each). Germline V gives CDR1 SGDLS, CDR2 YYNGEE. V lost 2 bases and J 11 bases, leaving 19 bases between the germline ends. This CDR3 is built from 14 residues. The CDR3 coding sequence is TGTGCCAGCAGCGTTGATACACGGCTAGGGGAGCAGTACTTC. Protein product: CASSVDTRLGEQYF.

This clonotype was counted a few times. The chain joins TRBV12-3 or TRBV12-4 to TRBJ1-1; 7 positions match TRBD1. The V segment lost 7 bases and the J segment 10 bases; nucleotides outside the gene matches: 6. The CDR3 runs to 11 residues. This CDR3 is CASTQGVVAFF. CDR3 DNA sequence: TGTGCCAGCACCCAGGGGGTTGTAGCTTTCTTT.

The V call is TRBV29-1, the J call TRBJ2-7; 14 bases fit TRBD2. V lost 8 bases to trimming and J lost 3 bases; unmatched junction nucleotides: 12. The CDR3 consists of 16 residues. The germline CDR1 and CDR2 sequences are SQVTM and ANQGSEA. DNA of the CDR3: TGCAGCTCCTCAAGACTAGCGGGGGGGCCTGGCTACGAGCAGTACTTC. It yields the protein CSSSRLAGGPGYEQYF.

This clonotype was recorded a few times. The V gene is TRBV5-1, the J gene TRBJ2-6; a possible D gene is TRBD1 (5 bases). The V end lost 3 bases, the J end lost 0 bases, and 16 bases lay between the germline ends. CDR1 and CDR2 from the germline V gene are SGHRS and YFSETQ. This CDR3 region has 18 residues. The CDR3 is CASSSRVHLSSGANVLTF. The CDR3 region has the DNA TGCGCCAGCAGCTCCAGGGTACACCTAAGCTCTGGGGCCAACGTCCTGACTTTC.

The chain couples TRBV7-9 to TRBJ2-3; a weak D match, TRBD2 (6 bases). Trimming took 8 bases from V and 4 from J, leaving 13 bases between them. The CDR3 loop spans 13 amino acids. The V gene's germline CDR1 is SEHNR and CDR2 FQNEAQ (reference sequence). In DNA form, the CDR3 reads TGTGCCAGCTCAAGGGAGGTGCCAGATACGCAGTATTTT. It is translated as CASSREVPDTQYF. The full variable domain, with the rest looked up from reference TRBV7-9 and TRBJ2-3, is DTGVSQNPRHKITKRGQNVTFRCDPISEHNRLYWYRQTLGQGPEFLTYFQNEAQLEKSRLLSDRFSAERPKGSFSTLEIQRTEQGDSAMYLCASSREVPDTQYFGPGTRLTVL.

For this clonotype: The germline gene is not matched at one end of the junction; a read error may be the cause. The CDR3 DNA sequence: TGTGCCAGCAGCTTCCGGACCGCTCTCAACTTC. It translates to CASSFRTALNF. The chain joins TRBV11-2 to TRBJ1-2; D unresolved. The CDR3 length is 11 residues. Germline-derived CDR1 and CDR2 are SGHAT and FQNNGV.

This clonotype has only a few counts. The chain links TRBV5-1 to TRBJ2-2, with 8 bases fitting TRBD1. J gave up 1 base and V 0 bases, and 8 bases lay outside the gene matches. The CDR3 contains 18 residues. Germline V gene sequence: CDR1 SGHRS, CDR2 YFSETQ. Here the CDR3 reads CASSLGIWTGKNTGELFF. The CDR3 nucleotides are TGCGCCAGCAGCTTGGGGATTTGGACAGGGAAGAACACCGGGGAGCTGTTTTTT.